A single sample is the source of the 8 T cell receptor beta chains below, sequenced in a study of shared clonotypes between healthy human individuals. Repertoires were generated with immunoSEQ multiplex PCR, while TCRdb's copy carries only in-frame clones and drops some. Of about 2.5 million clones listed, under 95% are singletons. Sequencing was performed on naive CD4+ T cells from PBMCs. Regarding subset: CD45RA+ positively selected. The receptors were sampled from a man between 18 and 29 years old in good health. Some clones in this sample may be carry-over from other donors' samples.

This chain uses TRBV19 with TRBJ1-2; D may be TRBD1 (5 bases). CDR1 is LNHDA, CDR2 SQIVND, per germline (reference sequence). The CDR3 has 14 amino acids. Trimming pared 6 bases from V and 4 bases from J, leaving 15 bases between. CDR3 in amino acids: CASSTPGRPYGYTF. In DNA, the CDR3 is TGTGCCAGTAGCACGCCGGGGCGACCCTATGGCTACACCTTC.

On this clone itself: The same CDR3 can be traced to other DNA sequences in this sample. This rearrangement joins TRBV7-9 to TRBJ2-2; 10 positions agree with TRBD2. Germline CDR1 and CDR2: SEHNR and FQNEAQ (reference sequence). Unmatched junction bases numbered 1, after V lost 2 bases and J lost 4 bases. The CDR3 is made up of 15 amino acids. The CDR3 DNA reads as TGTGCCAGCAGCTTACTAGCGGGAGCCACCGGGGAGCTGTTTTTT. Amino acid sequence: CASSLLAGATGELFF.

The rearrangement joins TRBV29-1 to TRBJ1-1, with D possibly being TRBD1 (5 bases). Germline-derived CDR1 and CDR2 are SQVTM and ANQGSEA. This CDR3 comprises 12 residues. The V end was cut by 4 bases, the J end by 11 bases, with 17 bases between. This CDR3 is CSVVRGTTAAFF. Written as DNA, the CDR3 is TGCAGCGTTGTACGAGGGACTACAGCGGCTTTCTTT.

This clone came up a few times. V usage is TRBV18 and J usage is TRBJ1-2; tentatively, D is TRBD1 (5 bases). V dropped 3 bases and J dropped 6 bases, with 8 bases sitting between them. The CDR3 extends over 12 amino acids. The germline gives CDR1 KGHSH, CDR2 LQKENI. Here the CDR3 reads CASSPGRDGYTF. The CDR3 region has the DNA TGTGCCAGCTCACCGGGGCGGGATGGCTACACCTTC.

The V gene is TRBV4-3, the J gene TRBJ2-1; D remains unclear. With 0 bases removed from V and 8 bases from J, the gap between germline ends came to 11 bases. The CDR3 spans 14 residues. Germline assignment: CDR1 LGHNA and CDR2 YSLEER. Here the CDR3 reads CASSQEGPTDEQFF. The CDR3 bases are TGCGCCAGCAGCCAAGAGGGCCCGACGGATGAGCAGTTCTTC.

The chain couples TRBV18 to TRBJ2-7, with 8 bases fitting TRBD1. Germline V CDR1 and CDR2: KGHSH, LQKENI. J gave up 7 bases and V 0 bases, and 5 bases lay outside the gene matches. The CDR3 consists of 14 residues. CDR3 sequence (DNA): TGTGCCAGCTCACCACCCGACAGGGGCGGGGAGCAGTACTTC. Translated: CASSPPDRGGEQYF.

The rearrangement links TRBV4-1 to TRBJ2-7, with 9 bases lining up with TRBD2. The CDR3 sequence is 13 residues long. Germline V lookup: CDR1 MGHRA, CDR2 YSYEKL. V shed 5 bases and J 4 bases; nucleotides not matched to a gene: 3. Here the CDR3 reads CASSALAGYEQYF. Here the CDR3 DNA reads TGCGCCAGCAGCGCGCTAGCGGGATACGAGCAGTACTTC.

J is TRBJ1-3 and V is TRBV5-1; TRBD1 matches 7 bases. Per germline, CDR1 SGHRS and CDR2 YFSETQ. V was clipped by 1 base and J by 2 bases; unmatched bases: 3. CDR3 length: 15 residues. The CDR3: CASSLTGVPGNTIYF. Here the CDR3 DNA reads TGCGCCAGCAGCTTGACAGGGGTACCTGGAAACACCATATATTTT.